Following are 2 T cell receptor beta chains from one sample sequenced in a study of OX40 agonist ivuxolimab in advanced cancers. Sequencing was performed with immunoSEQ multiplex PCR; in TCRdb, only in-frame clones are kept and a portion is missing. The table has around 20,000 clones, 74% seen once; the top ten hold around 26%. The sample consisted of CD4+ or CD8+ T cells sorted from blood, taken in a trial of the OX40 agonist ivuxolimab. The source is an adult with an advanced solid tumor such as melanoma, head and neck, liver or kidney cancer.

This sequence joins TRBV7-9 and TRBJ2-5, with a tentative D call TRBD2 (5 bases). The CDR3 spans 14 residues. The germline V gene encodes CDR1 SEHNR and CDR2 FQNEAQ (reference sequence). The V end lost 2 bases, the J end lost 1 base, and 8 bases lay between the germline ends. This CDR3 reads CASSLPSRQETQYF. CDR3 nucleotide sequence: TGTGCCAGCAGCTTACCTAGCCGCCAAGAGACCCAGTACTTC.

The CDR3 sequence is CASSLAAGREQYF. The CDR3, as DNA: TGTGCCAGCAGCTTAGCCGCGGGAAGGGAGCAGTACTTC. The chain couples TRBV7-8 to TRBJ2-7; a weak D match, TRBD2 (6 bases). CDR3 length: 13 residues. V was clipped by 0 bases and J by 7 bases, with 10 bases between them. Germline V gene lookup returns CDR1 SGHVS and CDR2 FQNEAQ.